The rows below give T cell receptor beta chains drawn from one sample of a study of CD8 T cells in ankylosing spondylitis. TCRdb reprocessed the 5' RACE reads with MiXCR, giving one entry per CDR3 protein. The sample lists 350,000 or so distinct CDR3 sequences, approximately 15% seen once, with 0.85% to 1.4% in the top ten. The specimen sequenced was blood, either unsorted or a sorted T cell fraction (not recorded which). These receptors were collected from a male donor with ankylosing spondylitis or in good health (not recorded which). The CDR3 runs from the conserved cysteine through the conserved F or W. The D gene is left open where the match is weak. Size is omitted from some rows. Given values are once, few, many or a class for expanded clones.

abundance: NA; d_gene: TRBD1; j_gene: TRBJ1-1; v_gene: TRBV2; CDR3aa: CASSETGDTEAFF; CDR3nt: TGTGCCAGCAGTGAAACAGGGGACACTGAAGCTTTCTTT
abundance: few; d_gene: NA; j_gene: TRBJ1-2; v_gene: TRBV6-1; CDR3aa: CASSEGAWDGYTF; CDR3nt: TGTGCCAGCTCGGAGGGAGCATGGGATGGCTACACCTTC
abundance: few; d_gene: NA; j_gene: TRBJ1-4; v_gene: TRBV29-1; CDR3aa: CSVMGNRVPNEKLFF; CDR3nt: TGCAGCGTGATGGGGAACAGGGTTCCTAATGAAAAACTGTTTTTT
abundance: many; d_gene: TRBD1; j_gene: TRBJ2-7; v_gene: TRBV12-3/TRBV12-4; CDR3aa: CASSLGTGAYEQYF; CDR3nt: TGTGCCAGCAGTTTGGGGACAGGGGCCTACGAGCAGTACTTC
abundance: once; d_gene: TRBD1; j_gene: TRBJ1-1; v_gene: TRBV29-1; CDR3aa: CSVGKAGGMNTEAFF; CDR3nt: TGCAGCGTTGGTAAGGCAGGGGGCATGAACACTGAAGCTTTCTTT
abundance: many; d_gene: NA; j_gene: TRBJ2-5; v_gene: TRBV5-1; CDR3aa: CASSSSPQETQYF; CDR3nt: TGCGCCAGCAGCTCCTCACCGCAAGAGACCCAGTACTTC
abundance: NA; d_gene: NA; j_gene: TRBJ2-5; v_gene: TRBV11-2; CDR3aa: CASSLQTSAGSEQETQYF; CDR3nt: TGTGCCAGCAGCTTACAAACTTCGGCGGGTTCAGAACAAGAGACCCAGTACTTC
abundance: NA; d_gene: TRBD1; j_gene: TRBJ2-5; v_gene: TRBV27; CDR3aa: CASSLRTGPYQETQYF; CDR3nt: TGTGCCAGCAGTCTTCGGACAGGGCCGTACCAAGAGACCCAGTACTTC
abundance: few; d_gene: NA; j_gene: TRBJ2-1; v_gene: TRBV7-4; CDR3aa: CASRLVEQFF; CDR3nt: TGTGCCAGCAGACTAGTGGAGCAGTTCTTC
abundance: few; d_gene: NA; j_gene: TRBJ1-1; v_gene: TRBV20-1; CDR3aa: CSGTGRDTEAFF; CDR3nt: TGCAGCGGCACAGGGAGGGACACTGAAGCTTTCTTT
abundance: few; d_gene: NA; j_gene: TRBJ2-7; v_gene: TRBV20-1; CDR3aa: CSAYGIGSYEQYF; CDR3nt: TGCAGTGCGTATGGGATAGGGAGCTACGAGCAGTACTTC
abundance: few; d_gene: NA; j_gene: TRBJ1-1; v_gene: TRBV10-3; CDR3aa: CAIRLNTEAFF; CDR3nt: TGTGCCATCAGATTGAACACTGAAGCTTTCTTT
abundance: NA; d_gene: NA; j_gene: TRBJ1-2; v_gene: TRBV5-6; CDR3aa: CASSLISGASGYTF; CDR3nt: TGTGCCAGCAGCTTGATATCAGGGGCGAGCGGCTACACCTTC
abundance: many; d_gene: NA; j_gene: TRBJ2-1; v_gene: TRBV12-3/TRBV12-4; CDR3aa: CASSRGLDRIYEQFF; CDR3nt: TGTGCCAGCAGTAGGGGACTCGATCGGATTTATGAGCAGTTCTTC
abundance: few; d_gene: NA; j_gene: TRBJ2-2; v_gene: TRBV2; CDR3aa: CASSEESQNTGELFF; CDR3nt: TGTGCCAGCAGTGAAGAATCCCAGAACACCGGGGAGCTGTTTTTT
abundance: NA; d_gene: TRBD2; j_gene: TRBJ2-5; v_gene: TRBV20-1; CDR3aa: CSARPSGRGSETQYF; CDR3nt: TGCAGTGCTAGACCTAGCGGGAGGGGGTCAGAGACCCAGTACTTC
abundance: NA; d_gene: NA; j_gene: TRBJ1-2; v_gene: TRBV6-6; CDR3aa: CASSKTGLDGYTF; CDR3nt: TGTGCCAGCAGTAAAACAGGGTTGGATGGCTACACCTTC
abundance: NA; d_gene: NA; j_gene: TRBJ2-1; v_gene: TRBV10-1; CDR3aa: CASSESDRSSYNEQFF; CDR3nt: TGCGCCAGCAGTGAGTCGGACCGGAGCTCCTACAATGAGCAGTTCTTC
abundance: NA; d_gene: NA; j_gene: TRBJ2-7; v_gene: TRBV11-1; CDR3aa: CASSEGYSYEQYF; CDR3nt: TGTGCCAGCAGCGAGGGTTACTCCTACGAGCAGTACTTC
abundance: many; d_gene: NA; j_gene: TRBJ2-1; v_gene: TRBV12-3/TRBV12-4; CDR3aa: CASLPAPQNEQFF; CDR3nt: TGTGCCAGCCTTCCGGCCCCACAGAATGAGCAGTTCTTC
abundance: NA; d_gene: NA; j_gene: TRBJ2-7; v_gene: TRBV7-9; CDR3aa: CASSPRGIHEQYF; CDR3nt: TGTGCCAGCAGCCCCCGCGGGATCCACGAGCAGTACTTC
abundance: NA; d_gene: TRBD2; j_gene: TRBJ2-2; v_gene: TRBV4-1; CDR3aa: CASSQDPAGGTGELFF; CDR3nt: TGCGCCAGCAGCCAAGATCCAGCGGGAGGGACCGGGGAGCTGTTTTTT
abundance: few; d_gene: TRBD2; j_gene: TRBJ2-1; v_gene: TRBV10-3; CDR3aa: CAIRLAGGPNEQFF; CDR3nt: TGTGCCATCAGACTAGCGGGGGGGCCCAATGAGCAGTTCTTC
abundance: many; d_gene: NA; j_gene: TRBJ1-4; v_gene: TRBV5-1; CDR3aa: CASSLAGVNEKLFF; CDR3nt: TGCGCCAGCAGCTTGGCAGGCGTTAATGAAAAACTGTTTTTT
abundance: few; d_gene: TRBD2; j_gene: TRBJ2-1; v_gene: TRBV7-9; CDR3aa: CASSSGAGTLGDEQFF; CDR3nt: TGTGCCAGCAGCTCGGGAGCGGGGACCCTTGGGGATGAGCAGTTCTTC
abundance: few; d_gene: TRBD2; j_gene: TRBJ2-5; v_gene: TRBV4-1; CDR3aa: CASTPRGGETQYF; CDR3nt: TGCGCCAGCACCCCCCGGGGGGGAGAGACCCAGTACTTC
abundance: few; d_gene: NA; j_gene: TRBJ2-1; v_gene: TRBV6-5; CDR3aa: CASSYSKQGGNEQFF; CDR3nt: TGTGCCAGCAGTTACTCGAAGCAGGGGGGCAATGAGCAGTTCTTC